One sample yielded the 22 T cell receptor beta chains listed below, sequenced in a study of blood T cells in healthy people across ages. PCR was performed a second time for about 7 to 11 cycles using a sample-barcoded 5' primer and a J-beta primer mix. TCRdb reprocessed the 5' RACE reads via MiXCR and lists one record per CDR3 protein. The sample yields 600,000 to 800,000 distinct CDR3 sequences, over 40% seen once. The specimen sequenced was blood. Receptors were obtained from a woman older than 75 in good health.

A note on this clonotype: A read error may explain this, as a much larger clone is one base away. This chain connects TRBV5-1 to TRBJ2-7; D ambiguous. This CDR3 has 13 residues. The germline gives CDR1 SGHRS, CDR2 YFSETQ. This chain's CDR3 is CASGFSLGYEQYF. For the CDR3, the DNA is TGCGCCAGCGGCTTCTCGTTAGGCTACGAGCAGTACTTC.

The chain carries TRBV12-3 or TRBV12-4 and TRBJ2-1; weak D call: TRBD2 (6 bases). The length of the CDR3 is 17 residues. V was clipped by 1 base and J by 0 bases, with 13 bases between them. The CDR3 nucleotides read TGTGCCAGCAGTTTAGGGGGCCGGGACTCCTCCTACAATGAGCAGTTCTTC. Translation gives CASSLGGRDSSYNEQFF.

Worth noting for this clonotype: This could be a read error, since a much larger clone is one nucleotide away. The CDR3 sequence is CASSYPEVRVYDYTF. In DNA, the CDR3 is TGTGCCAGCAGTTACCCAGAGGTCCGGGTTTATGACTACACCTTC. The rearrangement links TRBV6-6 to TRBJ1-2; D is unresolved. Germline loops: CDR1 MNHNY, CDR2 SVGAGI (reference sequence). This CDR3 comprises 15 residues.

The rearrangement uses TRBV9 and TRBJ2-3; 10 bases map to TRBD2. The CDR3 spans 16 residues. Germline values: CDR1 SGDLS, CDR2 YYNGEE. The V segment lost 4 bases and the J segment 2 bases; nucleotides outside the gene matches: 7. This chain's CDR3 is CASSLRLAGVTDTQYF. In DNA, the CDR3 is TGTGCCAGCAGCCTTAGGCTAGCGGGGGTCACAGATACGCAGTATTTT.

V usage is TRBV28 and J usage is TRBJ2-1; D tentatively reads TRBD1 or TRBD2 (6 bases each). The J call may be mistaken, given a closer DNA end match to TRBJ2-7. The CDR3 is 14 amino acids. From germline, CDR1 is MDHEN and CDR2 SYDVKM. The chain's CDR3 is CASSSGGLYNEQYF. CDR3 DNA sequence: TGTGCCAGCAGTTCTGGGGGGCTATACAATGAGCAGTACTTC.

The V call is TRBV18, the J call TRBJ2-7, with 11 positions matching TRBD2. This CDR3 is built from 14 residues. In germline, CDR1 is KGHSH, CDR2 LQKENI. V was clipped by 6 bases and J by 7 bases; unmatched bases: 8. The CDR3 DNA reads as TGTGCCAGCTCGCCGGGACTAGCGGACAATGAGCAGTACTTC. Translation: CASSPGLADNEQYF. Full variable domain (remainder filled in from reference TRBV18 and TRBJ2-7): NAGVMQNPRHLVRRRGQEARLRCSPMKGHSHVYWYRQLPEEGLKFMVYLQKENIIDESGMPKERFSAEFPKEGPSILRIQQVVRGDSAAYFCASSPGLADNEQYFGPGTRLTVT.

At least ten counts were recorded for this clonotype. The chain is built from TRBV3-1 and TRBJ1-2; unclear D gene. The CDR3 is made up of 11 amino acids. The ends were cut back, 0 bases at V and 9 bases at J, with 5 bases in the middle. CDR1 is LGHDT, CDR2 YNNKEL, per germline (reference sequence). This CDR3 is CASSQDRRYTF. The CDR3, as DNA: TGTGCCAGCAGCCAAGATCGGCGCTACACCTTC. Full variable domain (outside the CDR3, taken from reference TRBV3-1 and TRBJ1-2): DTAVSQTPKYLVTQMGNDKSIKCEQNLGHDTMYWYKQDSKKFLKIMFSYNNKELIINETVPNRFSPKSPDKAHLNLHINSLELGDSAVYFCASSQDRRYTFGSGTRLTVV.

Turning to this clonotype: This may come from a read error, since a much larger clone is one base off. The genes are TRBV7-2 and TRBJ2-3; D gene uncertain. Trimming pared 1 base from V and 0 bases from J, leaving 14 bases between. The CDR3 has 17 residues. CDR1 and CDR2 from the germline V gene are SGHTA and FQGNSA. The CDR3 spells CASSLGGGVGSTDTQYF. The CDR3 coding sequence is TGTGCCAGCAGCTTAGGCGGTGGGGTAGGGAGCACAGATACGCAGTATTTT.

Written as DNA, the CDR3 is TGTGCCAGCAGTGAAAGGCAGGGGATTTTAAGGGACTATGGCTACACCTTC. Protein sequence: CASSERQGILRDYGYTF. V usage is TRBV2 and J usage is TRBJ1-2; D possibly corresponds to TRBD1 (6 bases). The V end was cut by 2 bases, the J end by 3 bases, with 19 bases between. Per the germline V gene, CDR1 is SNHLY and CDR2 is FYNNEI. The CDR3 contains 17 residues.

A note on this clonotype: This could be a read error, since a much larger clone is one nucleotide away. The chain links TRBV20-1 to TRBJ2-1; D unclear. Germline-derived CDR1 and CDR2 are DFQATT and SNEGSKA (reference sequence). The CDR3 has 10 amino acids. The CDR3 reads CRASYNEQFF. The CDR3 bases are TGCAGGGCCTCATACAATGAGCAGTTCTTC.

This clonotype was recorded many times. This sequence joins TRBV5-1 and TRBJ2-1; D is undetermined. This CDR3 is built from 16 residues. Germline CDR1 is SGHRS and CDR2 is YFSETQ. V was cut by 1 base and J by 1 base, with 12 bases left in between. CDR3 loop: CASSLLPGSSYNEQFF. CDR3 sequence (DNA): TGCGCCAGCAGCTTGCTTCCGGGTTCTTCCTACAATGAGCAGTTCTTC.

This clonotype appeared a few times. The chain combines TRBV5-1 with TRBJ1-4, with TRBD1 identical over 7 bases. CDR1 SGHRS and CDR2 YFSETQ come from the germline V gene. This CDR3 spans 15 amino acids. The V and J ends lost 3 bases and 7 bases, in that order; junction bases with no gene match: 9. DNA of the CDR3: TGCGCCAGCAGCTACGACAGGGCCGAGGGTGAAAAACTGTTTTTT. This sequence encodes CASSYDRAEGEKLFF.

This clonotype has a handful of counts. This chain joins TRBV20-1 and TRBJ2-3; D might be TRBD2 (6 bases). The V gene lost 5 bases and the J gene lost 0 bases, with 15 bases spanning the gap. Germline V CDR1 and CDR2: DFQATT, SNEGSKA (reference sequence). The CDR3 is 15 amino acids. The CDR3 loop is CSAGLMAGSTDTQYF. The CDR3 DNA follows: TGCAGTGCTGGTCTTATGGCGGGGAGCACAGATACGCAGTATTTT.

In its sample, this clonotype was seen many times. The V call is TRBV29-1, the J call TRBJ2-1; the D call may be TRBD1 or TRBD2 (5 bases each). CDR1 SQVTM and CDR2 ANQGSEA come from the germline V gene. The CDR3 sequence is 12 residues long. Trimming pared 8 bases from V and 7 bases from J, leaving 15 bases between. CDR3 in amino acids: CSSRAPGNEQFF. The DNA of the CDR3 is TGCAGCTCCAGGGCCCCGGGGAATGAGCAGTTCTTC.

This clonotype was found once. The chain joins TRBV14 to TRBJ2-4, with 14 positions matching TRBD2. Germline V gives CDR1 SGHDN, CDR2 FVKESK. This CDR3 contains 16 residues. Trimming cost V 6 bases and J 3 bases; bases outside gene matches: 4. CDR3 DNA sequence: TGTGCCAGCAGTGGACTAGCGGGAGGCGGCAAAAACATTCAGTACTTC. Translated, it gives CASSGLAGGGKNIQYF. Using reference TRBV14 and TRBJ2-4 for the parts outside the CDR3, the full variable domain is EAGVTQFPSHSVIEKGQTVTLRCDPISGHDNLYWYRRVMGKEIKFLLHFVKESKQDESGMPNNRFLAERTGGTYSTLKVQPAELEDSGVYFCASSGLAGGGKNIQYFGAGTRLSVL.

In the case of this clonotype: Mismatch with germline at one junction end may stem from a read error. CDR3 bases: TGTGCCAGCGGCAGGACTAGCGGCCTTCGCACAGGTACGCAGTATTTT. The encoded protein is CASGRTSGLRTGTQYF. J is TRBJ2-3 and V is TRBV5-6, with 10 bases matching TRBD2. The CDR3 consists of 16 residues. Germline V gene sequence: CDR1 SGHDT, CDR2 YYEEEE.

This clonotype was recorded many times. The gene calls are TRBV6-5 and TRBJ2-5; possibly TRBD2 for D (5 bases). V lost 0 bases and J lost 3, with 8 bases in between. Germline loops: CDR1 MNHEY, CDR2 SVGAGI. This CDR3 comprises 14 residues. DNA of the CDR3: TGTGCCAGCAGTTACTCGTGGGGAGAAGAGACCCAGTACTTC. It translates to CASSYSWGEETQYF.

The sample holds many counts of this clonotype. This chain joins TRBV6-6 and TRBJ2-7; D not certain. The V gene's germline CDR1 is MNHNY and CDR2 SVGAGI (reference sequence). This CDR3 has 13 residues. V gave up 0 bases and J gave up 7 bases, with 10 bases separating them. The CDR3: CASSYSDASEQYF. For the CDR3, the DNA is TGTGCCAGCAGTTACTCCGACGCCTCTGAGCAGTACTTC.

This clonotype has only a few counts. The rearrangement links TRBV29-1 to TRBJ2-2; 12 bases map to TRBD2. Germline CDR1 and CDR2: SQVTM and ANQGSEA. Unmatched junction bases numbered 16, after V lost 7 bases and J lost 4 bases. The CDR3 has 18 amino acids. DNA for the CDR3: TGCAGCGGCCTCCTCCCCGACCTAGCGGGAGGGTCCACCGGGGAGCTGTTTTTT. Protein product: CSGLLPDLAGGSTGELFF.

The J gene is TRBJ1-1, the V gene TRBV6-6; no definite D call. Trimming removed 0 bases at V and 0 bases at J, with 5 bases between. In germline, CDR1 is MNHNY, CDR2 SVGAGI (reference sequence). This CDR3 is 14 amino acids long. CDR3 residues: CASSYSGMNTEAFF. CDR3 sequence (DNA): TGTGCCAGCAGTTACTCTGGCATGAACACTGAAGCTTTCTTT.

This chain joins TRBV3-1 and TRBJ2-3; 7 nucleotides line up with TRBD2. Looked up from germline, CDR1 is LGHDT and CDR2 is YNNKEL (reference sequence). Unmatched junction bases numbered 18, after V lost 6 bases and J lost 3 bases. This CDR3 has 18 residues. CDR3 nucleotides: TGTGCCAGCAGTCGGACTAGGTGGGGGGATTGGAGTACAGATACGCAGTATTTT. Protein product: CASSRTRWGDWSTDTQYF.

The chain joins TRBV3-1 to TRBJ2-4; 9 nucleotides align to TRBD2. Trimming removed 0 bases from V and 7 bases from J; junction bases left unmatched: 4. Germline CDR1 and CDR2: LGHDT and YNNKEL (reference sequence). The CDR3 totals 15 residues. CDR3 in amino acids: CASSQDSAGGNIQYF. The CDR3 DNA reads TGTGCCAGCAGCCAAGATTCCGCGGGGGGGAACATTCAGTACTTC.